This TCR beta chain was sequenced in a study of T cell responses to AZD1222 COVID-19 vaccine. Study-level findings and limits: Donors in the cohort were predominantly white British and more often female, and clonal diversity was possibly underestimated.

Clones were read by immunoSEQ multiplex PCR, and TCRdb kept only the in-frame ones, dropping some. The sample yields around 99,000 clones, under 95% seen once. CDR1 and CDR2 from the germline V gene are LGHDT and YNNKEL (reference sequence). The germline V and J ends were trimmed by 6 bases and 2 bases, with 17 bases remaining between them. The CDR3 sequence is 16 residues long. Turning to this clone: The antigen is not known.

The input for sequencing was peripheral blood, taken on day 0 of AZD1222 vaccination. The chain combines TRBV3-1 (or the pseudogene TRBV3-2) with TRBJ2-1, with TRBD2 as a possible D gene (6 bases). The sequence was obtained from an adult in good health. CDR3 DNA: TGTGCCAGCAGTCCGACCGGGGGAACCGCCTACAATGAGCAGTTCTTC. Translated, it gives CASSPTGGTAYNEQFF.